This entry features one T cell receptor beta chain sequence. This entry is derived from a study of T cells in Graves' hyperthyroidism and ophthalmopathy. Among ophthalmopathy patients, the Clinical Activity Score reached at least 3, the NOSPECS grade reached at least 4, and duration remained under 3 months. Diagnoses used clinical symptoms, serum thyroxine and TRAb, thyroid ultrasound and orbital computed tomography. RNA transcripts gave rise to amplified TCR beta CDR3 regions. A set of HTBI primers served as the primers for a first-round RT-PCR of the TCR CDR3. TCRdb re-analysed the multiplex PCR reads in MiXCR, keeping a single row per CDR3 protein. The sample has around 300,000 distinct CDR3 sequences, 20% to 25% seen once. V was trimmed by 3 bases and J by 0 bases, leaving 9 bases between them. The CDR3 consists of 15 residues. Germline assignment: CDR1 DFQATT and CDR2 SNEGSKA (reference sequence).

V and J are TRBV20-1 and TRBJ2-6, with D perhaps matching TRBD1 (5 bases). The sequence came from a young man with Graves' ophthalmopathy. The sample consisted of blood. As DNA, the CDR3 is TGCAGTGCTAGCGCACAGGACTCTGGGGCCAACGTCCTGACTTTC. The encoded protein is CSASAQDSGANVLTF.